This T cell receptor (beta chain) was recorded in a study of blood T cell repertoires in COVID-19. Study summary: T cells, B-cell-depleted T cells, or PBMCs supplied cDNA or gDNA.

The cohort comprised adults aged about 18 to 90 years residing in approximately 25 US areas. Allocation to cohorts depended on clinical history reported by the participants. Authors' methods: The assay estimated nucleated cells by amplifying reference gene primers. Some clones are missing from TCRdb's copy, which holds only in-frame ones; the method was immunoSEQ multiplex PCR. That table is the source of V, J and clone size, and D and trimming were worked out from the DNA. Of a few hundred thousand clones listed, roughly 87% were seen once; the top ten hold around 3%. V shed 2 bases and J 4 bases; nucleotides not matched to a gene: 10. The CDR3 is made up of 16 amino acids. From germline, CDR1 is LNHDA and CDR2 SQIVND (reference sequence).

The chain employs TRBV19 and TRBJ2-7, with 8 positions matching TRBD2. The sample taken for sequencing was PBMCs or T cells enriched from blood (not recorded which). This TCR came from a woman aged 30 to 39 who had recovered from COVID-19. The CDR3 sequence: CASSIWSPGGAYEQYF. The CDR3 region has the DNA TGTGCCAGTAGTATATGGAGCCCGGGAGGGGCGTACGAGCAGTACTTC.